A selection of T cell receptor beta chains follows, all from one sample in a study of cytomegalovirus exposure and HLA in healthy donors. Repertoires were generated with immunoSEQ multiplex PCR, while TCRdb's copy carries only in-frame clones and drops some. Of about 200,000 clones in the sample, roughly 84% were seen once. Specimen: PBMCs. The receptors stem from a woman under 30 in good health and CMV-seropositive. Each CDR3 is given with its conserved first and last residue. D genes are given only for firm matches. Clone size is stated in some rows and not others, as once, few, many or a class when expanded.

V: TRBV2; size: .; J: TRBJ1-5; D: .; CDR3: CASSESGGRHQPQHF; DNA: TGTGCCAGCAGTGAATCCGGGGGGCGGCATCAGCCCCAGCATTTT
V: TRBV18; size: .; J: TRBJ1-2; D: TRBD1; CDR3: CASSLGQGLNYGYTF; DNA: TGTGCCAGCTCCCTCGGACAGGGCCTTAACTATGGCTACACCTTC
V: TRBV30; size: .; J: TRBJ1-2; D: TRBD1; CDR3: CAWRWDRDRDGYTF; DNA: TGTGCCTGGAGGTGGGACAGGGATCGTGATGGCTACACCTTC
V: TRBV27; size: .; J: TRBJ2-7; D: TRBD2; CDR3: CASSFGLAGAYEQYF; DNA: TGTGCCAGCAGTTTCGGTCTAGCGGGTGCGTACGAGCAGTACTTC
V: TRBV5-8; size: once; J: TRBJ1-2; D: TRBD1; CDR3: CASSLLDRVSYGYTF; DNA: TGTGCCAGCAGCTTGTTAGACAGGGTTAGCTATGGCTACACCTTC
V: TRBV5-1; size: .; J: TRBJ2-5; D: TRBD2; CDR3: CASSPYPLAGGSGTQYF; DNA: TGCGCCAGCAGCCCGTACCCCCTAGCGGGAGGCTCAGGGACCCAGTACTTC
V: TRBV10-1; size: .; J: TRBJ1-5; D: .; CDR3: CASNLRGWTDRYSNQPQHF; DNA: TGCGCCAGCAACCTAAGGGGGTGGACAGACCGGTATAGCAATCAGCCCCAGCATTTT
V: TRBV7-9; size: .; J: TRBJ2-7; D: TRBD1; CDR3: CASSLSGQAVISVEQYF; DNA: TGTGCCAGCAGCTTATCGGGACAGGCAGTAATTTCGGTCGAGCAGTACTTC
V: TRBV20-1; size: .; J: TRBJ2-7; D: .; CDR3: CSARDVNEQYF; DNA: TGCAGTGCTAGAGATGTCAACGAGCAGTACTTC
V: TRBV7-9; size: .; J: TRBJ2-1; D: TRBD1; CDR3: CASSLRGTGENEQFF; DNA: TGTGCCAGCAGCTTACGGGGGACAGGGGAGAATGAGCAGTTCTTC
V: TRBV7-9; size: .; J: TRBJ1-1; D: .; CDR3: CASSSVDREEAFF; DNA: TGTGCCAGCAGCTCGGTCGACAGAGAAGAAGCTTTCTTT
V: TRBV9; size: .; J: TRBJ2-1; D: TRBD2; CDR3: CASSVGNSGNVYEQFF; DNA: TGTGCCAGCAGCGTAGGGAATAGCGGGAATGTCTATGAGCAGTTCTTC
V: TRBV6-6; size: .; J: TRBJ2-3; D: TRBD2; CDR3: CASSRLAESTDTQYF; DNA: TGTGCCAGCAGCCGACTAGCGGAGAGCACAGATACGCAGTATTTT
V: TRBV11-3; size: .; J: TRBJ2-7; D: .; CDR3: CASSPGAAMGDEQYF; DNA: TGTGCCAGCAGCCCAGGGGCAGCGATGGGAGACGAGCAGTACTTC
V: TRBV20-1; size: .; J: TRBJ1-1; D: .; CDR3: CSARGGMGAFF; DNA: TGCAGTGCTAGAGGAGGGATGGGAGCTTTCTTT
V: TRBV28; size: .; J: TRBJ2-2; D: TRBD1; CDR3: CAISFIPGQGNTGELFF; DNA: TGTGCCATCTCTTTCATTCCGGGACAGGGAAACACCGGGGAGCTGTTTTTT
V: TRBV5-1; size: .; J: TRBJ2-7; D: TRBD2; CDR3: CASSSLAGGSYEQYF; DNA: TGCGCCAGCAGCTCACTAGCGGGGGGCTCCTACGAGCAGTACTTC
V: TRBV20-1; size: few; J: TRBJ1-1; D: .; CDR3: CSALGQFEAFF; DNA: TGCAGTGCCCTCGGACAGTTCGAAGCTTTCTTT
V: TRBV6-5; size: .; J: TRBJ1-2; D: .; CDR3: CASSYSITGNYGYTF; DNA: TGTGCCAGCAGTTACTCTATTACAGGGAACTATGGCTACACCTTC
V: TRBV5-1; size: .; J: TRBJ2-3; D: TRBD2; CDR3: CASSFEGGNTDTQYF; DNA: TGCGCCAGCAGCTTTGAGGGAGGGAACACAGATACGCAGTATTTT
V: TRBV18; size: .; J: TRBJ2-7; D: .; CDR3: CASSPTDRSYEQYF; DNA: TGTGCCAGCTCACCCACGGACAGATCCTACGAGCAGTACTTC
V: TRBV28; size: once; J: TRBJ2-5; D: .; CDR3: CASIPRGYQETQYF; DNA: TGTGCCAGCATCCCTAGAGGATACCAAGAGACCCAGTACTTC
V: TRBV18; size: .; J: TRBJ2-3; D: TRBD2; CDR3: CASSPGLAGGPDTQYF; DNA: TGTGCCAGCTCACCAGGACTAGCGGGAGGGCCAGATACGCAGTATTTT
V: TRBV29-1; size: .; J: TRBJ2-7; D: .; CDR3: CSVTRGTGTGEQYF; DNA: TGCAGCGTTACACGCGGTACAGGGACCGGCGAGCAGTACTTC
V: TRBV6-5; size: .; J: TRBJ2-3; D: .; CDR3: CASASPDRADTQYF; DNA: TGTGCCAGCGCAAGTCCAGATAGAGCGGATACGCAGTATTTT
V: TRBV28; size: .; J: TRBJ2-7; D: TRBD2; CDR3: CASSFPQAGPSYEQYF; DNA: TGTGCCAGCAGTTTCCCCCAAGCGGGGCCCTCCTACGAGCAGTACTTC
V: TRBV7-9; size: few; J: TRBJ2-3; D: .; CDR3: CASSLIAGTDTQYF; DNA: TGTGCCAGCAGCTTAATAGCTGGGACAGATACGCAGTATTTT
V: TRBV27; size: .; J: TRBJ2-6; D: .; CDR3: CASSSPGTANYNSGANVLTF; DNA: TGTGCCAGCAGTTCTCCCGGGACTGCAAATTACAACTCTGGGGCCAACGTCCTGACTTTC
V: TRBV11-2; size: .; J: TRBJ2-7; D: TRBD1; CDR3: CASSLTGGAYEQYF; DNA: TGTGCCAGCAGCTTGACAGGGGGCGCATACGAGCAGTACTTC
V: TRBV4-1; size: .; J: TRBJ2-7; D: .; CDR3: CASSQGTAGSHEQYF; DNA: TGCGCCAGCAGCCAAGGGACAGCGGGGAGCCACGAGCAGTACTTC
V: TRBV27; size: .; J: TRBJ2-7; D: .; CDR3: CASSGEERETYEQYF; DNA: TGTGCCAGCAGTGGGGAGGAGCGAGAGACCTACGAGCAGTACTTC
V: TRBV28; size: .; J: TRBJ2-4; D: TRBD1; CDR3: CASSPDWGTGGAVAKNIQYF; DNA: TGTGCCAGCAGCCCGGACTGGGGGACAGGGGGCGCGGTTGCCAAAAACATTCAGTACTTC
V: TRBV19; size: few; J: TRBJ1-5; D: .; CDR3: CASKSGGSNQPQHF; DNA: TGTGCCAGTAAGAGCGGGGGTAGCAATCAGCCCCAGCATTTT
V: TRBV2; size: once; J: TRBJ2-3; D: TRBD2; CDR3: CASSPEVAGGWGDTQYF; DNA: TGTGCCAGCAGCCCCGAGGTAGCGGGAGGGTGGGGCGATACGCAGTATTTT
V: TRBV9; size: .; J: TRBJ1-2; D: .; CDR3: CASSVEGTLVDRGYTF; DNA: TGTGCCAGCAGCGTAGAAGGCACTCTAGTCGACCGTGGCTACACCTTC
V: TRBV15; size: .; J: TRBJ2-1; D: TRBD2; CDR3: CATNAPTSGSDEQFF; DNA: TGTGCCACCAACGCTCCTACTAGCGGGAGTGATGAGCAGTTCTTC
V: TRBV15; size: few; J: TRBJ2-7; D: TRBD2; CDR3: CATSGGTSGRYEQYF; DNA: TGTGCCACCAGCGGGGGGACTAGCGGGAGGTACGAGCAGTACTTC
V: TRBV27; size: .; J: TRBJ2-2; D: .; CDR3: CASRERFQGTGELFF; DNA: TGTGCCAGCAGAGAGAGATTTCAGGGGACCGGGGAGCTGTTTTTT
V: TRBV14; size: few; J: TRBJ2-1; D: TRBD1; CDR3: CASSYRDRVNEQFF; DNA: TGTGCCAGCAGCTACCGGGACAGGGTAAATGAGCAGTTCTTC
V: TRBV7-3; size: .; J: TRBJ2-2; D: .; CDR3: CASAPRRTGELFF; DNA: TGTGCCAGCGCCCCCCGGAGAACCGGGGAGCTGTTTTTT
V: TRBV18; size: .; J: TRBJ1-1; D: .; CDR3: CASSPLTERNTEAFF; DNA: TGTGCCAGCTCACCCTTGACGGAGAGGAACACTGAAGCTTTCTTT
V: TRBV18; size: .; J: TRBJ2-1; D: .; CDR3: CASSPPTVAGQGNEQFF; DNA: TGTGCCAGCTCACCACCGACAGTAGCGGGACAGGGCAATGAGCAGTTCTTC
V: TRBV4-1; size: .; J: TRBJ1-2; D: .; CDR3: CASSHLTSRQALGYGYTF; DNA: TGCGCCAGCAGCCACCTAACCAGCCGACAGGCCCTGGGGTATGGCTACACCTTC
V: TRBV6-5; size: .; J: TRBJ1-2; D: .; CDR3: CASSPPGAYGYTF; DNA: TGTGCCAGCAGTCCCCCAGGGGCCTATGGCTACACCTTC
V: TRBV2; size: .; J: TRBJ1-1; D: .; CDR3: CASVYREKPNTEAFF; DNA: TGTGCCAGCGTGTACAGGGAGAAACCGAACACTGAAGCTTTCTTT
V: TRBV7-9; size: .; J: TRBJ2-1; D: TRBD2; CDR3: CASRSGLAYNEQFF; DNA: TGTGCCAGCAGATCAGGACTAGCCTACAATGAGCAGTTCTTC